This entry lists 19 T cell receptor beta chains sequenced from one sample in a study of PD-1 blockade in mismatch repair-deficient tumors. Sequencing was performed with immunoSEQ multiplex PCR; in TCRdb, only in-frame clones are kept and a portion is missing. This table holds about 22,000 clones, approximately 84% found once. The source material was peripheral blood, sampled 2 weeks after starting pembrolizumab. These receptors were taken from an adult with mismatch repair-deficient cancer.

The rearrangement links TRBV18 to TRBJ1-1; no definite D call. In germline, CDR1 is KGHSH, CDR2 LQKENI. Trimming took off 3 bases at V and 1 base at J, with 6 bases between the two ends. This CDR3 has 13 residues. The CDR3: CASSPLQNTEAFF. Written as DNA, the CDR3 is TGTGCCAGCTCACCCCTACAGAACACTGAAGCTTTCTTT.

This chain's CDR3 is CASTAGVGPYEQYF. The CDR3 DNA reads as TGTGCCAGCACCGCCGGGGTCGGTCCCTACGAGCAGTACTTC. This chain links TRBV27 with TRBJ2-7, with D maybe TRBD2 (5 bases). The CDR3 runs 14 residues. V gave up 7 bases and J gave up 2 bases, with 15 bases separating them. Per germline, CDR1 MNHEY and CDR2 SMNVEV (reference sequence).

V gene TRBV6-1 combines with J gene TRBJ1-5; weak D call: TRBD1 (6 bases). The CDR3 totals 14 residues. The V end lost 8 bases, the J end lost 0 bases, and 11 bases lay between the germline ends. Germline V gives CDR1 MNHNS, CDR2 SASEGT. CDR3 nucleotides: TGTGCCAGCGGGGGGCAGTATAGCAATCAGCCCCAGCATTTT. Translation gives CASGGQYSNQPQHF.

This chain links TRBV14 with TRBJ2-1, with a tentative D call TRBD2 (6 bases). The CDR3 is 15 amino acids. The germline V and J ends were trimmed by 1 base and 4 bases, with 11 bases remaining between them. Germline CDR1 is SGHDN and CDR2 is FVKESK. Written as DNA, the CDR3 is TGTGCCAGCAGCCAAGTCGCGACTAGTTACAATGAGCAGTTCTTC. Residues: CASSQVATSYNEQFF.

This clone appeared a few times. The chain combines TRBV28 with TRBJ2-7, with D unresolved. The CDR3 covers 13 residues. V dropped 8 bases and J dropped 7 bases, with 18 bases sitting between them. The germline CDR1 and CDR2 sequences are MDHEN and SYDVKM. The CDR3 DNA sequence: TGTGCCAGCCTCAATGCCCGGGCGGAGGAGCAGTACTTC. Residues: CASLNARAEEQYF. Variable domain in full (rest from reference TRBV28 and TRBJ2-7): DVKVTQSSRYLVKRTGEKVFLECVQDMDHENMFWYRQDPGLGLRLIYFSYDVKMKEKGDIPEGYSVSREKKERFSLILESASTNQTSMYLCASLNARAEEQYFGPGTRLTVT.

J is TRBJ2-5 and V is TRBV7-2, with D unresolved. This CDR3 comprises 14 residues. Germline V gives CDR1 SGHTA, CDR2 FQGNSA. V shed 4 bases and J shed 4 bases, with 13 bases lying between them. In DNA form, the CDR3 reads TGTGCCAGCAGCTCCCAGCGACTGATAGAGACCCAGTACTTC. This gives the protein CASSSQRLIETQYF.

The CDR3 coding sequence is TGTGCCAGCAGCGCCGGCCTTTTACAGGAGATCCAAGAGACCCAGTACTTC. The encoded protein is CASSAGLLQEIQETQYF. The chain employs TRBV9 and TRBJ2-5; D is possibly TRBD1 (5 bases). Trimming shortened V by 3 bases and J by 1 base, and 19 bases separated the two germline ends. The CDR3 is made up of 17 amino acids. CDR1 is SGDLS, CDR2 YYNGEE, per germline.

The V call is TRBV4-3, the J call TRBJ2-7, with 11 positions matching TRBD1. The CDR3 contains 16 residues. The germline CDR1 and CDR2 sequences are LGHNA and YSLEER. The junction had 5 bases not matched to a gene; V was cut back by 0 bases and J by 4 bases. This CDR3 reads CASSQDPGQGAYEQYF. The CDR3 DNA reads as TGCGCCAGCAGCCAAGACCCCGGACAGGGGGCATACGAGCAGTACTTC.

The V gene is TRBV13, the J gene TRBJ1-3; TRBD1 is a possible D gene (6 bases). In germline, CDR1 is PRHDT, CDR2 FYEKMQ (reference sequence). The CDR3 sequence is 15 residues long. V gave up 0 bases and J gave up 11 bases, with 17 bases separating them. CDR3 amino acids: CASSLGGAAKGAIYF. The CDR3 DNA reads as TGTGCCAGCAGCTTAGGTGGGGCGGCCAAGGGGGCCATATATTTT.

The gene calls are TRBV14 and TRBJ2-7; D gene unclear. Trimming pared 3 bases from V and 2 bases from J, leaving 14 bases between. Germline-derived CDR1 and CDR2 are SGHDN and FVKESK. This CDR3 spans 15 amino acids. CDR3 residues: CASSQGLEVTYEQYF. For the CDR3, the DNA is TGTGCCAGCAGCCAGGGCCTAGAGGTCACCTACGAGCAGTACTTC.

This chain links TRBV4-1 with TRBJ1-1; D is perhaps TRBD1 (5 bases). This CDR3 comprises 12 residues. The V end lost 1 base, the J end lost 7 bases, and 7 bases lay between the germline ends. The germline gives CDR1 MGHRA, CDR2 YSYEKL. CDR3: CASSQADSEAFF. CDR3 coding DNA: TGCGCCAGCAGCCAAGCAGACAGTGAAGCTTTCTTT.

This clone has just a few counts. The V call is TRBV18, the J call TRBJ1-2; 9 positions agree with TRBD1. Germline lookup yields CDR1 KGHSH and CDR2 LQKENI. After removal of 6 bases from V and 2 bases from J, the junction contained 7 bases not matched to a gene. The CDR3 has 15 amino acids. The CDR3 reads CASSSRDRANYGYTF. The CDR3, as DNA: TGTGCCAGCTCGTCCCGGGACAGGGCCAACTATGGCTACACCTTC.

V is TRBV10-3 and J is TRBJ1-2, with TRBD1 identical over 8 bases. Germline assignment: CDR1 ENHRY and CDR2 SYGVKD. Trimming at V came to 3 bases and at J to 12 bases, leaving 12 bases not matched to a gene. The CDR3 is 14 residues long. The CDR3 sequence is CAISDPGQGLWDTF. The CDR3 coding sequence is TGTGCCATCAGTGACCCAGGACAGGGCCTATGGGACACCTTC.

This chain uses TRBV7-9 with TRBJ1-4, with 10 bases that match TRBD1. CDR1 and CDR2 from the germline V gene are SEHNR and FQNEAQ (reference sequence). V lost 5 bases and J lost 8; bases outside the gene matches: 5. The CDR3 runs 14 residues. CDR3: CASSRGTGDEKLFF. For the CDR3, the DNA is TGTGCCAGCAGCCGCGGGACAGGGGACGAAAAACTGTTTTTT.

The chain couples TRBV15 to TRBJ2-7; the D gene could be TRBD1 or TRBD2 (6 bases each). Germline values: CDR1 LNHNV, CDR2 YYDKDF (reference sequence). V was pared by 0 bases and J by 4 bases, with 13 bases between. This CDR3 has 15 amino acids. CDR3 loop: CATSRDRGLEYEQYF. The CDR3 DNA reads TGTGCCACCAGCAGAGATCGGGGGCTAGAATACGAGCAGTACTTC. Based on the CDR3 plus reference TRBV15 and TRBJ2-7, the full variable domain is DAMVIQNPRYQVTQFGKPVTLSCSQTLNHNVMYWYQQKSSQAPKLLFHYYDKDFNNEADTPDNFQSRRPNTSFCFLDIRSPGLGDTAMYLCATSRDRGLEYEQYFGPGTRLTVT.

This chain joins TRBV6-6 and TRBJ2-7; D might be TRBD1 (6 bases). The V end was cut by 5 bases, the J end by 4 bases, with 9 bases between. The germline V gene has CDR1 MNHNY and CDR2 SVGAGI (reference sequence). The CDR3 runs 12 residues. CDR3 residues: CASSVQGYEQYF. CDR3 in DNA: TGTGCCAGCAGTGTACAGGGTTACGAGCAGTACTTC.

The rearrangement links TRBV6-1 to TRBJ2-7, with no clear D. CDR3 length equals 14 residues. Germline V lookup: CDR1 MNHNS, CDR2 SASEGT. Trimming removed 7 bases from V and 3 bases from J, with 16 bases in between. This CDR3 is CASNSQEEHYEQYF. DNA of the CDR3: TGTGCCAGCAATTCGCAAGAGGAGCACTACGAGCAGTACTTC.

The chain has TRBV19 and TRBJ2-7; 9 bases align to TRBD2. The V and J ends lost 6 bases and 3 bases, in that order; junction bases with no gene match: 9. The germline CDR1 and CDR2 sequences are LNHDA and SQIVND (reference sequence). The CDR3 contains 15 residues. In nucleotides, the CDR3 is TGTGCCAGTAGCAACTACCTAGCGGGATACTACGAGCAGTACTTC. The encoded protein is CASSNYLAGYYEQYF. Supplemented by reference TRBV19 and TRBJ2-7, the full variable domain reads DGGITQSPKYLFRKEGQNVTLSCEQNLNHDAMYWYRQDPGQGLRLIYYSQIVNDFQKGDIAEGYSVSREKKESFPLTVTSAQKNPTAFYLCASSNYLAGYYEQYFGPGTRLTVT.

This chain links TRBV4-1 with TRBJ2-4; 8 positions agree with TRBD2. This CDR3 spans 15 amino acids. The V and J ends lost 1 base and 3 bases, in that order; junction bases with no gene match: 2. From germline, CDR1 is MGHRA and CDR2 YSYEKL. DNA of the CDR3: TGCGCCAGCAGCCAAGTCGGGACTAGCAAAAACATTCAGTACTTC. Amino acids: CASSQVGTSKNIQYF.